Shown below are 9 T cell receptor beta chains from a single sample sequenced in a study of CD8+CD57+ T cells in acquired aplastic anemia. Investigators profiled TCR beta VDJ and CDR3 from genomic DNA template. TCRdb re-called the reads with MiXCR, one entry per CDR3 protein. The table has about 150,000 distinct CDR3 sequences, about 48% seen once; the top ten hold roughly 30%. In patients chosen for sequencing, flow cytometry had shown CD8+CD57+ cell expansion. The specimen sequenced was sorted CD4+, CD8+, or CD8+CD57+ T cells (not recorded which) from PBMCs. These receptor sequences come from a human donor with aplastic anemia.

The V gene is TRBV12-3 or TRBV12-4, the J gene TRBJ1-2; D remains unclear. V shed 5 bases and J shed 2 bases, with 3 bases lying between them. This CDR3 has 11 amino acids. Here the CDR3 reads CASSPNYGYTF. CDR3 sequence (DNA): TGTGCCAGCAGTCCCAACTATGGCTACACCTTC.

This clonotype is a singleton in its sample. The chain joins TRBV29-1 to TRBJ2-3; D not resolved. Trimming removed 4 bases at V and 2 bases at J, with 13 bases between. The CDR3 covers 14 residues. Germline CDR1 reads SQVTM; CDR2 reads ANQGSEA. In DNA form, the CDR3 reads TGCAGCGTTGGACTTACCGCTTACACAGATACGCAGTATTTT. This gives the protein CSVGLTAYTDTQYF.

Comments on this clonotype: This may arise from a read error, as a much more abundant clone is one base away. This chain links TRBV10-3 with TRBJ2-7, with 7 nucleotides matching TRBD2. CDR1 and CDR2 from the germline V gene are ENHRY and SYGVKD. This CDR3 contains 12 residues. V trimming: 5 bases; J trimming: 2 bases; junction bases outside the gene matches: 0. CDR3 DNA sequence: TGTGCCATCAGTAGCGGGGCCTACGAGCAGTACTTC. Amino acids: CAISSGAYEQYF.

The chain combines TRBV2 with TRBJ1-1; the D is unclear. The ends were cut back, 3 bases at V and 0 bases at J, with 5 bases in the middle. In germline, CDR1 is SNHLY, CDR2 FYNNEI. CDR3 size: 13 residues. The CDR3 sequence: CASSDVLNTEAFF. CDR3 coding DNA: TGTGCCAGCAGTGACGTTCTGAACACTGAAGCTTTCTTT.

With regard to this clonotype: In this CDR3 the conserved last residue, phenylalanine or tryptophan, is missing, so a read error is likely. The chain recombines TRBV12-3 or TRBV12-4 with TRBJ2-3; tentatively, D is TRBD1 or TRBD2 (6 bases each). The germline V and J ends were trimmed by 5 bases and 5 bases, with 17 bases remaining between them. This CDR3 is 15 amino acids long. CDR3 nucleotide sequence: TGTGCCAGCAGTCGCGAGGGGGGTATGGGAGATACGCAGTATCTT. Its translation is CASSREGGMGDTQYL.

The genes are TRBV24-1 and TRBJ2-5; TRBD2 agrees at 7 bases. J was trimmed by 4 bases and V by 3 bases; bases with no gene match: 7. The CDR3 contains 15 residues. The germline V gene has CDR1 KGHDR and CDR2 SFDVKD. CDR3 DNA: TGTGCCACCAGTGATGGGAGGGGTCAGGGAGAGACCCAGTACTTC. This codes for CATSDGRGQGETQYF.

The V and J genes are TRBV11-1 and TRBJ2-6, with a tentative D call TRBD1 (6 bases). The V gene's germline CDR1 is SGHAT and CDR2 FQDESV (reference sequence). This CDR3 has 18 residues. V lost 6 bases, J lost 0 bases, and 18 bases lay in between. DNA of the CDR3: TGTGCCAGCAGTTTACCCGGGACAATAACCTCTGGGGCCAACGTCCTGACTTTC. As protein: CASSLPGTITSGANVLTF. Together with reference TRBV11-1 and TRBJ2-6, the CDR3 gives the full variable domain: EAEVAQSPRYKITEKSQAVAFWCDPISGHATLYWYRQILGQGPELLVQFQDESVVDDSQLPKDRFSAERLKGVDSTLKIQPAELGDSAMYLCASSLPGTITSGANVLTFGAGSRLTVL.

The rearrangement links TRBV12-3 or TRBV12-4 to TRBJ1-2, with 9 bases matching TRBD1. With 5 bases clipped from V and 10 bases from J, the junction kept 8 bases outside the gene matches. The CDR3 covers 13 residues. This CDR3 reads CASSPGTGNFYTF. As DNA, the CDR3 is TGTGCCAGCAGTCCCGGGACAGGGAATTTCTACACCTTC.

CDR3 sequence (DNA): TGTGCCAGCAGTGCGGGAGGGACGAATCAGCCCCAGCATTTT. Translating gives CASSAGGTNQPQHF. The J gene is TRBJ1-5, the V gene TRBV25-1, with a weak D call TRBD1 (5 bases). This CDR3 has 14 residues. Trimming shortened V by 4 bases and J by 4 bases, and 11 bases separated the two germline ends. In germline, CDR1 is MGHDK, CDR2 SYGVNS.